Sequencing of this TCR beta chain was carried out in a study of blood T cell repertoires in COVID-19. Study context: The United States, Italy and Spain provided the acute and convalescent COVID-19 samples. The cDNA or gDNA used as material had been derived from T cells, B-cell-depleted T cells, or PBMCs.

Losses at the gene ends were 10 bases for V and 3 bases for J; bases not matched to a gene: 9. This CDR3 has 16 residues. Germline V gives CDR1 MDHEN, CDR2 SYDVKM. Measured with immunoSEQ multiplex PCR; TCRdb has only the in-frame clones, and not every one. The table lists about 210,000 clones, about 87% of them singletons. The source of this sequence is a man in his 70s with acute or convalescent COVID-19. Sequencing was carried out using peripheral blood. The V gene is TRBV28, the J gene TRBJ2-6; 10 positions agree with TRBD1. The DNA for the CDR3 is TGTGCCACCAGGGACAGGGGTTTTTATGGGGCCAACGTCCTGACTTTC. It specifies CATRDRGFYGANVLTF.